This T cell receptor (beta chain) was identified during a study of CD8+ T cells in alopecia areata. Study summary: Tofacitinib administration to treated patients was oral, at 5 to 10 mg twice daily. Regarding the study as a whole: Possibly because of HLA-related factors, TCR sharing was less clear across patients than in mice. Among the cells sequenced in scalp samples are also the resident alphabeta T cells of normal skin.

Peripheral blood samples and lesional scalp punch biopsies were obtained from alopecia areata patients. cDNA reverse transcribed from extracted RNA served as the sequencing template. Using immunoSEQ multiplex PCR, the repertoire was profiled, and TCRdb retains in-frame clones only, with some absent. The sample yields approximately 150,000 clones, around 71% seen once. The count of this clone is one. Antigen unknown. This sequence was found in a human donor with alopecia areata. The source material was CD8+ T cells sorted from blood, sampled at week 0.

The CDR3 is CASSQTGTDNYGYTF. DNA for the CDR3: TGCGCCAGCAGCCAGACCGGGACGGATAACTATGGCTACACCTTC. The chain carries TRBV4-1 and TRBJ1-2; tentative D call: TRBD1 (5 bases). Trimming took off 3 bases at V and 1 base at J, with 12 bases between the two ends. Germline loops: CDR1 MGHRA, CDR2 YSYEKL. This CDR3 comprises 15 residues.